The 20 T cell receptor delta chains below all came from one sample that was sequenced in a study of gamma-delta T cells after stem cell transplantation. TCRdb re-processed the RT-PCR reads using CATT. The sample yields about 2,800 delta-chain clones, roughly 5.2% seen once. Material for sequencing was gamma-delta T cells. These TCRs come from a human donor. It is not recorded whose cells these are; they may come from a transplant donor.

Regarding this clone: This likely reflects a read error, since a far larger clone is one base away. Other DNA sequences from this sample encode an identical CDR3 as well. This chain connects TRDV2 to TRDJ1; D is unclear. The CDR3 consists of 13 residues. Germline V gene sequence: CDR1 GEAIGNYY, CDR2 EKD. CDR3 residues: CACDGMRTDKLIF. CDR3 sequence (DNA): TGTGCCTGTGACGGAATGAGGACCGATAAGCTCATCTTT.

Remarks on this clone: The protein TCRdb lists belongs to a much larger clone and differs from this DNA's translation at residue 5, which points to a read error; the protein shown is made from the DNA. The V and J genes are TRDV2 and TRDJ1, with 12 bases identical to TRDD3. Germline assignment: CDR1 GEAIGNYY and CDR2 EKD. The CDR3 extends over 17 amino acids. The V gene end was trimmed by 3 bases and the J gene end by 6 bases; junction bases not matched to a gene: 13. The CDR3 sequence: CACDAVSPLGDTHKLIF. The CDR3 DNA is TGTGCCTGTGACGCCGTTTCCCCACTGGGGGATACCCATAAACTCATCTTT.

This clone was observed a handful of times. This may come from a read error, since a much larger clone is one base off. The gene calls are TRDV2 and TRDJ1; 9 positions match TRDD3. The J segment lost 1 base and the V segment lost 3 bases, leaving 8 bases of the junction unmatched. The CDR3 contains 16 residues. Germline lookup yields CDR1 GEAIGNYY and CDR2 EKD. This CDR3 reads CACDSLGDQCTDKLIF. Written as DNA, the CDR3 is TGTGCCTGTGACTCACTGGGGGACCAGTGCACCGATAAACTCATCTTT.

The genes are TRDV2 and TRDJ1; TRDD3 agrees at 10 bases. V shed 1 base, J shed 3 bases, and the junction held 4 bases outside the gene matches. The CDR3 consists of 15 residues. CDR1 is GEAIGNYY and CDR2 is EKD in the germline V gene. The CDR3 nucleotides are TGTGCCTGTGACACGCTGGGGGATAGCGCCGATAAACTCATCTTT. The encoded protein is CACDTLGDSADKLIF.

This clone was counted a few times. This DNA's translation and the protein TCRdb lists, from a much larger clone, do not match at residue 11, likely due to a read error; the protein shown is translated from the DNA. This chain joins TRDV2 and TRDJ1; D not certain. The CDR3 sequence is 19 residues long. The germline CDR1 and CDR2 sequences are GEAIGNYY and EKD. Trimming pared 3 bases from V and 2 bases from J, leaving 27 bases between. Here the CDR3 reads CACDRLNAIGRTLTDKLIF. CDR3 DNA sequence: TGTGCCTGTGACCGCTTGAATGCGATAGGCCGTACGTTGACCGATAAACTCATCTTT.

Worth noting for this clone: A read error is the likely source, as a far larger clone sits one nucleotide away. This sample includes further DNA sequences coding for the same CDR3. V and J are TRDV2 and TRDJ1; TRDD3 aligns across 8 bases. The CDR3 has 18 residues. After removal of 3 bases from V and 0 bases from J, the junction contained 14 bases not matched to a gene. Germline-derived CDR1 and CDR2 are GEAIGNYY and EKD. CDR3: CACDPVLGGNSYTDKLIF. CDR3 sequence (DNA): TGTGCCTGTGACCCGGTACTGGGGGGCAACTCGTACACCGATAAACTCATCTTT.

This clone is categorized as medium-sized (0.01 to 0.1%). This may arise from a read error, as a much more abundant clone is one base away. The chain links TRDV2 to TRDJ1; 8 positions agree with TRDD3. Germline assignment: CDR1 GEAIGNYY and CDR2 EKD. The CDR3 consists of 16 residues. The V segment lost 3 bases and the J segment 1 base; nucleotides outside the gene matches: 9. In nucleotides, the CDR3 is TGTGCCTGTGACTTACTGGGGGCTGCATCCACCGATAAACTCATCTTT. This sequence encodes CACDLLGAASTDKLIF.

This clone has more than one count but fewer than ten. This probably arose from a read error, given a far larger clone one base away. Additional DNA sequences in this sample encode the identical CDR3. V gene TRDV2 combines with J gene TRDJ1; 7 bases are a match to TRDD3. Looked up from germline, CDR1 is GEAIGNYY and CDR2 is EKD. CDR3 size: 19 residues. CDR3 bases: TGTGCCTGTGACACCGTCACATCTGGGGGTCCGAGGTACACCGATAAGCTCATCTTT. Translation: CACDTVTSGGPRYTDKLIF.

This clone was detected only a few times. A far larger clone differs by one base, so this is likely a read error. This chain uses TRDV2 with TRDJ2; 8 bases are shared with TRDD3. This CDR3 has 17 residues. CDR1 is GEAIGNYY, CDR2 EKD, per germline. The CDR3 reads CACDTLGDSTLTTQLFF. The CDR3 bases are TGTGCCTGTGACACCTTGGGGGATTCGACTTTGACAACACAACTCTTCTTT.

This clone turned up a few times. This clone may be a read error of a much larger clone one base away. The chain has TRDV2 and TRDJ1, with D unclear. The V end lost 5 bases, the J end lost 2 bases, and 11 bases lay between the germline ends. CDR1 and CDR2 (germline): GEAIGNYY, EKD. The CDR3 contains 13 residues. The CDR3 DNA sequence: TGTGCCTGTGGCGGAATGAGGACCGATAAACTCATCTTT. It codes for CACGGMRTDKLIF.

This clone has a handful of counts. The rearrangement joins TRDV2 to TRDJ1; 12 bases agree with TRDD3. Losses at the gene ends were 3 bases for V and 10 bases for J; bases not matched to a gene: 11. This CDR3 comprises 15 residues. Looked up from germline, CDR1 is GEAIGNYY and CDR2 is EKD. CDR3 nucleotides: TGTGCCTGTGACTCAATACTGGGGGATACAAAGGTACTCATCTTT. The encoded protein is CACDSILGDTKVLIF.

Notes on this clone: This could be a read error, since a much larger clone is one nucleotide away. J is TRDJ1 and V is TRDV2; maybe TRDD3 (5 bases). This CDR3 region has 15 residues. CDR1 and CDR2 (germline): GEAIGNYY, EKD. The CDR3, as DNA: TGTGCCCGTGACACCGCGGGGAAACGGATGGATAAACTCATCTTT. Its translation is CARDTAGKRMDKLIF.

By frequency in the sample, this clone is medium-sized. This may stem from a read error, because a much larger clone lies one nucleotide away. Other DNA sequences in the same sample also yield this CDR3. The V gene is TRDV2, the J gene TRDJ2; 8 bases map to TRDD3. This CDR3 has 17 amino acids. Germline V gene lookup returns CDR1 GEAIGNYY and CDR2 EKD. The CDR3 sequence: CACDTLGDSTLTAQLFF. The CDR3 DNA reads as TGTGCCTGTGACACCTTGGGGGATTCGACTTTGACAGCGCAACTCTTCTTT.

This clone ranks as large. The chain links TRDV2 to TRDJ3; D possibly corresponds to TRDD1 (5 bases). The CDR3 spans 18 residues. V was shortened by 3 bases and J by 0 bases, with 14 bases between the two germline ends. Germline V gives CDR1 GEAIGNYY, CDR2 EKD. The CDR3 DNA sequence: TGTGCCTGTGACGCAATAGCCAAGAGCTCCTGGGACACCCGACAGATGTTTTTC. Residues: CACDAIAKSSWDTRQMFF.

As for this clone: One base separates it from a far larger clone, so it is likely a read error. Other DNA variants within this sample encode the same CDR3. This sequence joins TRDV2 and TRDJ1, with D perhaps matching TRDD3 (5 bases). The CDR3 runs 17 residues. Germline-derived CDR1 and CDR2 are GEAIGNYY and EKD. The CDR3 protein is CACDMVATVKGTDKLIF. The CDR3 DNA follows: TGTGCCTGTGACATGGTGGCAACAGTAAAGGGGACCGATAAACTTATCTTT.

Worth noting for this clone: This could be a read error, since a much larger clone is one nucleotide away. The chain is built from TRDV2 and TRDJ1; the match to TRDD3 covers 9 bases. V lost 3 bases and J lost 0; bases outside the gene matches: 13. The length of the CDR3 is 18 residues. CDR1 is GEAIGNYY, CDR2 EKD, per germline. The DNA for the CDR3 is TGTGCCTGTGACCTGATACTGGGGGACAACCGGTACACCGATAAACTCATCTTT. The encoded protein is CACDLILGDNRYTDKLIF.

There are a few counts of this clone. Germline and junction disagree at one end, which may indicate a read error. This sequence joins TRDV1 and TRDJ1; 10 positions match TRDD3. CDR1 is TSWWSYY, CDR2 QGS, per germline. The CDR3 runs 23 residues. The CDR3 region has the DNA TGTGCTCCTGGGGAACTGACTTTAACCTACGTCTGGGGGATAAGGGTGGACACCGATAAACTCATCTTT. It is translated as CAPGELTLTYVWGIRVDTDKLIF.

This clone was seen more than once but under ten times. The protein TCRdb gives is from a much larger clone and does not agree with this DNA's translation at residue 3, likely a read error; the protein shown here comes from the DNA. The genes are TRDV2 and TRDJ3; 9 positions match TRDD3. Germline assignment: CDR1 GEAIGNYY and CDR2 EKD. The CDR3 spans 21 residues. The CDR3 region is CAWDTALGGYPSSWDTRQMFF. The CDR3 DNA sequence: TGTGCCTGGGACACTGCTCTGGGGGGATACCCAAGCTCCTGGGACACCCGACAGATGTTTTTC.

The V and J genes are TRDV1 and TRDJ1; TRDD2 agrees at 9 bases. The V gene's germline CDR1 is TSWWSYY and CDR2 QGS. CDR3 length: 23 amino acids. With V trimmed by 0 bases and J by 0 bases, 23 bases remained unmatched. The CDR3 bases are TGTGCTCTTGGGGAACTTTCGCCTTCCTACGGGAACTGGGCCCTATCGTACACCGATAAACTCATCTTT. This encodes CALGELSPSYGNWALSYTDKLIF.

Comment on this clone: One base separates it from a far larger clone, so it is likely a read error. The same CDR3 arises from other DNA sequences in this sample as well. The chain uses TRDV2 and TRDJ3; D not certain. V was cut by 4 bases and J by 0 bases, with 15 bases left in between. The germline V gene has CDR1 GEAIGNYY and CDR2 EKD. The CDR3 is 18 residues long. CDR3 protein: CACDGAGSSSWDTRQMFF. CDR3 bases: TGTGCCTGTGATGGTGCGGGGTCCAGCTCCTGGGACACCCGACAGATGTTTTTC.